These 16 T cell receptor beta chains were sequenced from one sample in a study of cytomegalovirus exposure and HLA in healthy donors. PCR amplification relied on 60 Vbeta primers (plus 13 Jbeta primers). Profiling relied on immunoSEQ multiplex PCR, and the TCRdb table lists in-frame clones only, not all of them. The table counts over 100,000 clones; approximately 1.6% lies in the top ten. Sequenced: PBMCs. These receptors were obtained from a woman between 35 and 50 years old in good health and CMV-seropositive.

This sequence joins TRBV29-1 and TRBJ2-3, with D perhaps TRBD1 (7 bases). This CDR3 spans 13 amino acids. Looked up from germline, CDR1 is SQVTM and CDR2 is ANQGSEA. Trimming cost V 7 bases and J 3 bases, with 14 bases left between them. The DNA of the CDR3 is TGCAGCGCTTTCCAGGGGGGTACAGATACGCAGTATTTT. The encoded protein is CSAFQGGTDTQYF.

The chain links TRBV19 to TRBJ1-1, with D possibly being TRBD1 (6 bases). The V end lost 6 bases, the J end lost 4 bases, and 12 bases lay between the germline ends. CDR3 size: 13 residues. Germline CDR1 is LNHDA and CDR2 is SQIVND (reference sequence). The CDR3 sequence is CASRQQGGTEAFF. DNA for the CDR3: TGTGCCAGTAGGCAACAGGGCGGCACTGAAGCTTTCTTT.

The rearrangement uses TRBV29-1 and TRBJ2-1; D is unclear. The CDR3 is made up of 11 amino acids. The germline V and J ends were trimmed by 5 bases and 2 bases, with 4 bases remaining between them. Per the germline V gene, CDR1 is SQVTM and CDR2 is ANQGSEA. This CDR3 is CSVRAYNEQFF. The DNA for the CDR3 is TGCAGCGTTCGGGCCTACAATGAGCAGTTCTTC.

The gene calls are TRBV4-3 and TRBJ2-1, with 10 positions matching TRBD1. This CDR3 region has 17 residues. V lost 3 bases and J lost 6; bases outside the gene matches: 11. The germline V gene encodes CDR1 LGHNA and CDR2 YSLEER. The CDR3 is CASSQRDRGRRGNEQFF. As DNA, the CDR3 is TGCGCCAGCAGCCAGCGCGACAGGGGGCGTCGAGGCAATGAGCAGTTCTTC.

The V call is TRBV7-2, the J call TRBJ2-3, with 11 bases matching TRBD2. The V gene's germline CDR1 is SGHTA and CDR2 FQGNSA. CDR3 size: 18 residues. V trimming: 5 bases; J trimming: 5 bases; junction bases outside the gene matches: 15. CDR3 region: CASSRKGASGRIIDTQYF. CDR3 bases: TGTGCCAGCAGCCGAAAGGGGGCTAGCGGGAGGATAATAGATACGCAGTATTTT.

The CDR3 region has the DNA TGTGCCAGCAGCTTGGTCGGCAGGGGGCACACTGAAGCTTTCTTT. This sequence encodes CASSLVGRGHTEAFF. The chain joins TRBV5-4 to TRBJ1-1; 8 bases fit TRBD1. CDR3 length: 15 residues. Germline V gene sequence: CDR1 SGHNT, CDR2 YYREEE (reference sequence). V shed 0 bases and J 3 bases; nucleotides not matched to a gene: 4.

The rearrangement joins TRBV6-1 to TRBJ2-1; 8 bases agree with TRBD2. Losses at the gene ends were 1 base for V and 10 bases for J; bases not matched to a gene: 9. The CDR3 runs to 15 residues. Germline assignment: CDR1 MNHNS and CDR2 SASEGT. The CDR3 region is CASSEGGSGKNEQFF. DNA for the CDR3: TGTGCCAGCAGTGAAGGGGGTAGCGGGAAAAACGAGCAGTTCTTC.

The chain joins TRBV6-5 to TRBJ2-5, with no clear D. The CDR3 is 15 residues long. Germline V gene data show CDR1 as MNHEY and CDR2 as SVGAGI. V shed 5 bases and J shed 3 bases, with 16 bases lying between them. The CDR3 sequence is CASSRWLGREETQYF. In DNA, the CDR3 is TGTGCCAGCAGTCGCTGGTTGGGCCGAGAAGAGACCCAGTACTTC.

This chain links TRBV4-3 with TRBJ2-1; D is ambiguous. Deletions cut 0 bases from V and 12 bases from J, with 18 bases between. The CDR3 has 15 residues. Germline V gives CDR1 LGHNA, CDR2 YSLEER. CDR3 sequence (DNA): TGCGCCAGCAGCCAAGATGCGGTTTCCCTTCGTGTGCAGTTCTTC. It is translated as CASSQDAVSLRVQFF.

CDR3 DNA sequence: TGTGCCAGTAGCCGCACGACAGGGAACTATGGCTACACCTTC. Translation: CASSRTTGNYGYTF. This rearrangement joins TRBV19 to TRBJ1-2; TRBD1 agrees at 7 bases. This CDR3 spans 14 amino acids. The V and J ends lost 6 bases and 2 bases, in that order; junction bases with no gene match: 6. Germline lookup yields CDR1 LNHDA and CDR2 SQIVND (reference sequence).

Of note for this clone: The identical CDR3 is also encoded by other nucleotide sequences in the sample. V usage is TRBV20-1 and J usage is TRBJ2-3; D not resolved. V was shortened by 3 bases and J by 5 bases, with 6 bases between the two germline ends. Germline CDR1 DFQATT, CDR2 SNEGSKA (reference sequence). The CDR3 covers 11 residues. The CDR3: CSARTGDTQYF. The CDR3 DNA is TGCAGTGCTAGGACGGGAGATACGCAGTATTTT.

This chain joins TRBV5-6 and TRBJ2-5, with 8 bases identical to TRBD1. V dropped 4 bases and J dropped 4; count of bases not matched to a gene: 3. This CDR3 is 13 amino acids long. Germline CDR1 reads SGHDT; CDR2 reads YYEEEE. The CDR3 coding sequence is TGTGCCAGCAGCATCGGACAGGGAGAGACCCAGTACTTC. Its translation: CASSIGQGETQYF.

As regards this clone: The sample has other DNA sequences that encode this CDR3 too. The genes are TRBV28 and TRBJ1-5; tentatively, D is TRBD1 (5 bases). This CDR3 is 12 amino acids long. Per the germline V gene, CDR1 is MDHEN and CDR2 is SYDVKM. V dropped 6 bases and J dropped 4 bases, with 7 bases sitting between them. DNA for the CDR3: TGTGCCAGCAGGGGGGGTAATCAGCCCCAGCATTTT. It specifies CASRGGNQPQHF. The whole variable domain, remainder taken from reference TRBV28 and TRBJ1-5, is DVKVTQSSRYLVKRTGEKVFLECVQDMDHENMFWYRQDPGLGLRLIYFSYDVKMKEKGDIPEGYSVSREKKERFSLILESASTNQTSMYLCASRGGNQPQHFGDGTRLSIL.

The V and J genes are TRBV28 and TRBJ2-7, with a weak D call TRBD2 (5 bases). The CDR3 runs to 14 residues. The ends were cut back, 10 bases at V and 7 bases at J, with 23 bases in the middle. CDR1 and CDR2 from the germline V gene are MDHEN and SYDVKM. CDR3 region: CATARATRGLEQYF. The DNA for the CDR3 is TGTGCCACTGCCCGGGCCACACGGGGATTGGAGCAGTACTTC.

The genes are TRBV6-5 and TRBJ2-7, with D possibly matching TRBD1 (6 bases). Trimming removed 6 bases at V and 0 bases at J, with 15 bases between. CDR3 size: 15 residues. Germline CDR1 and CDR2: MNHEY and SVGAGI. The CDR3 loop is CASRGQSSFSYEQYF. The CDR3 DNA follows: TGTGCCAGCAGAGGACAGTCCTCATTCTCCTACGAGCAGTACTTC.

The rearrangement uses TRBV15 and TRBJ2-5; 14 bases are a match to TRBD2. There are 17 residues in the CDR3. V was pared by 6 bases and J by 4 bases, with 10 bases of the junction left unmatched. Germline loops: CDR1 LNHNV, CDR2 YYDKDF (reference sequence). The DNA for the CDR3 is TGTGCCACCAGTAGTTCCGGGACTAGCGGGAGTTTAGAGACCCAGTACTTC. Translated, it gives CATSSSGTSGSLETQYF.